This T cell receptor (beta chain) was sequenced in a study of blood T cell repertoires in COVID-19 (dated by TCRdb to about 2020). Describing the broader study: Samples from collaborators originated in the United States, Italy and Spain and spanned both the acute and convalescent phases of COVID-19. The prospective study material was composed of cDNA or gDNA derived from T cells, B-cell-depleted T cells, or PBMCs. Subjects who had been exposed to COVID-19, were actively infected with it, or had recovered from it provided the deeply sampled blood TCRbeta repertoires that made up the dataset. The repertoires were made available in a free public database intended to serve as a resource for research on the immune response to SARS-CoV-2. The samples were drawn from two sources: the first 160 participants of the ongoing ImmuneRACE study, and about 1,300 subjects contributed by 6 global collaborators. A de-identified subject ID, COVID-19 status, age in years and sex were almost always included in the sample metadata. Where HLA class I and class II types were available, the types were taken from metadata supplied by the sample provider, not from assay-based typing. Broad study findings and their caveats: How much clinical and demographic metadata was included differed by source and by participant, and the metadata was provided uncurated.

After removal of 1 base from V and 2 bases from J, the junction retains 8 bases not matched to a gene. The germline V gene supplies CDR1 SGHRS and CDR2 YFSETQ. The CDR3, from cysteine to phenylalanine, totals 17 residues. The entry retains the CDR3 DNA only, 51 bases that are in frame from base 1. TCRbeta CDR3 regions were amplified from genomic DNA by means of the immunoSEQ Assay, a bias-controlled multiplex PCR. The study's processing was this. The number of nucleated cells in each sample was estimated by amplification of reference gene primers within the assay. Sequence reads were collapsed and filtered to measure the absolute abundance of every unique TCRbeta CDR3 rearrangement. For each sample, productive Simpson clonality was calculated by taking the square root of Simpson's diversity index across productive rearrangements. Entries here come from immuneACCESS through TCRdb and include only in-frame sequences with V and J called. Some clones fail to appear in such tables; in the studies checked, an unresolved V gene covers under half of the shortfall, and the cause of the remainder is unknown. The V and J calls and the clone size are those of that table, but D and trimming were determined from the DNA. This sample is represented by some 120,000 clones; about 77% of them were singletons. Of the sample, 25% is held by the ten largest clones.

The collaborating institutions used their own protocols to collect whole blood in K2EDTA tubes. Collaborator samples were shipped for TCRbeta analysis as frozen whole blood, isolated PBMCs, or DNA extracted from either sample type. As regards this clone: It has no known antigen specificity. No base-level quality is on record; no much larger clone is a single base apart.

Sequencing input: peripheral blood. The chain is made from TRBV5-1 and TRBJ2-5; TRBD2 agrees with 10 junctional bases. The clonotype originates from a human donor in a cohort sampled during active COVID-19. The CDR3 region reads CASSLSLAGAKQETQYF. The sequenced DNA is TGCGCCAGCAGCTTGTCGCTAGCGGGGGCGAAACAAGAGACCCAGTACTTC.